The entry below gives a single T cell receptor (beta chain) sequence along with its context. The sample originates from a study of control samples from healthy donors and cancer patients. The protocol was immunoSEQ multiplex PCR, while the TCRdb copy is restricted to in-frame clones and leaves out a portion. The sample shows 150,000 to 200,000 clones, approximately 92% of them seen only once. Germline values: CDR1 LNHNV, CDR2 YYDKDF (reference sequence). Trimming removed 3 bases from V and 6 bases from J; junction bases left unmatched: 7. The CDR3 totals 15 residues. The sample comprised blood. The receptor was isolated from a man aged 18 to 30 in good health. This chain links TRBV15 with TRBJ2-1; 8 bases line up with TRBD2. The CDR3 DNA reads TGTGCCACCAGCAGTGATATAGGGACTAGCAATGAGCAGTTCTTC. Its translation: CATSSDIGTSNEQFF.